The entry below gives a single TCR beta chain sequence along with its context. Its specificity is unknown. The CDR3 length is 13 residues. Per the germline V gene, CDR1 is DFQATT and CDR2 is SNEGSKA (reference sequence). Germline trimming cut 6 bases from V and 4 bases from J; bases unmatched to any gene: 9. A single record per CDR3 protein comes from TCRdb applying MiXCR to the 5' RACE reads. The sample includes about 130,000 distinct CDR3 sequences, 7.4% of them seen just once. This record belongs to a study of T cells after yellow fever vaccination. Study results and caveats: Detected again after the booster were most primary-vaccination clones, at nearly 97% CD4 and 88% CD8.

The rearrangement links TRBV20-1 to TRBJ2-7, with TRBD1 identical over 7 bases. Sequencing was performed on CD4+ T cells sorted from PBMCs, taken around 10 days after the first yellow fever vaccination. This receptor was identified in a young man who received the YFV17D yellow fever vaccine. Written as DNA, the CDR3 is TGCAGTGCCCTCCGGGACAGTGGGTACGAGCAGTACTTC. Its protein is CSALRDSGYEQYF.